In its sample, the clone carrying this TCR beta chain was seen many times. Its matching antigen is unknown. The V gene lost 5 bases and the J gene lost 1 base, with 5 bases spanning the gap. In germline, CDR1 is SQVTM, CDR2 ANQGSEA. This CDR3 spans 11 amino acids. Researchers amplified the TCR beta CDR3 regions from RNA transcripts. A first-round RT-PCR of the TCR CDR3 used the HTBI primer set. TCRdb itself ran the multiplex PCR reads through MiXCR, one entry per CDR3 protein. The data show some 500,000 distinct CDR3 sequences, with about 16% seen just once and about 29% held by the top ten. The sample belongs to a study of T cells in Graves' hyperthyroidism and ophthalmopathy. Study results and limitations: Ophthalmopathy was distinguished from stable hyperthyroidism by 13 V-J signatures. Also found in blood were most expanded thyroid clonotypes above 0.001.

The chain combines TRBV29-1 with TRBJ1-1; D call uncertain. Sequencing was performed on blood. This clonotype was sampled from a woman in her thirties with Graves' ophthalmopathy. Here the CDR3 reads CSVKANTEAFF. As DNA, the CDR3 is TGCAGCGTTAAAGCGAACACTGAAGCTTTCTTT.